These 16 T cell receptor beta chains came from one sample sequenced in a study of cytomegalovirus exposure and HLA in healthy donors. With 60 Vbeta and 13 Jbeta primers, the PCR was carried out. Using immunoSEQ multiplex PCR, the repertoire was profiled, and TCRdb retains in-frame clones only, with some absent. In the table there are 190,000 or so clones, 75% to 85% of which are singletons. Input material: PBMCs. These receptors came from a boy aged 10-17 years in good health and CMV-seronegative.

This clone was detected only a few times. V gene TRBV10-1 combines with J gene TRBJ2-2; no clear D. Trimming left V 6 bases short and J 4 bases short, with 12 bases between. The germline V gene has CDR1 WNHNN and CDR2 SYGVQD (reference sequence). The CDR3 runs to 14 residues. The CDR3 nucleotides are TGCGCCAGCAGCCGAGGTGGTTCCACCGGGGAGCTGTTTTTT. Its protein is CASSRGGSTGELFF.

This clone came up a few times. The chain employs TRBV5-1 and TRBJ1-5, with 11 bases aligning to TRBD1. Germline-derived CDR1 and CDR2 are SGHRS and YFSETQ. J was trimmed by 0 bases and V by 3 bases; bases with no gene match: 11. The CDR3 is made up of 19 amino acids. In DNA form, the CDR3 reads TGCGCCAGCAGCTCCGCAGGGACAGGGGGGGACTATAGCAATCAGCCCCAGCATTTT. It encodes CASSSAGTGGDYSNQPQHF. The entire variable domain, with the rest obtained from reference TRBV5-1 and TRBJ1-5, is as follows: KAGVTQTPRYLIKTRGQQVTLSCSPISGHRSVSWYQQTPGQGLQFLFEYFSETQRNKGNFPGRFSGRQFSNSRSEMNVSTLELGDSALYLCASSSAGTGGDYSNQPQHFGDGTRLSIL.

The chain combines TRBV9 with TRBJ1-1; D is perhaps TRBD1 (6 bases). The length of the CDR3 is 12 residues. The V gene's germline CDR1 is SGDLS and CDR2 YYNGEE. V was cut by 3 bases and J by 5 bases, with 8 bases left in between. CDR3 nucleotides: TGTGCCAGCAGCGAGGGGGAGACTGAAGCTTTCTTT. The encoded protein is CASSEGETEAFF.

The chain has TRBV11-2 and TRBJ2-3, with 8 positions matching TRBD2. Trimming at V came to 4 bases and at J to 0 bases, leaving 9 bases not matched to a gene. CDR1 is SGHAT, CDR2 FQNNGV, per germline. The CDR3 spans 17 residues. In DNA form, the CDR3 reads TGTGCCAGCAGCTCCCGTCCGCCTAGCGGGAGCACAGATACGCAGTATTTT. Its translation is CASSSRPPSGSTDTQYF.

The rearrangement joins TRBV7-9 to TRBJ2-2; the D gene is possibly TRBD1 (5 bases). In germline, CDR1 is SEHNR, CDR2 FQNEAQ (reference sequence). The V and J ends lost 0 bases and 3 bases respectively, with 11 bases between them. The length of the CDR3 is 16 residues. The CDR3, as DNA: TGTGCCAGCAGCTTAGCAGTCCACAGGCACACCGGGGAGCTGTTTTTT. Its protein product is CASSLAVHRHTGELFF.

The J gene is TRBJ2-1, the V gene TRBV5-1; a weak D match, TRBD1 (7 bases). CDR3 length: 15 amino acids. Between the trimmed V and J ends, which lost 4 bases and 7 bases, there was a span of 18 bases. Germline assignment: CDR1 SGHRS and CDR2 YFSETQ. The CDR3 DNA reads as TGCGCCAGCAGCCCATTGGACAGGAGGGAAAATGAGCAGTTCTTC. Amino acid sequence: CASSPLDRRENEQFF.

The chain carries TRBV14 and TRBJ1-1; possible D gene TRBD1, 5 bases. Germline lookup yields CDR1 SGHDN and CDR2 FVKESK. Between the trimmed V and J ends, which lost 1 base and 5 bases, there was a span of 11 bases. The CDR3 totals 14 residues. The CDR3 DNA is TGTGCCAGCAGCCAAGCCCATCGGGGGACTGAAGCTTTCTTT. Its protein product is CASSQAHRGTEAFF.

The chain has TRBV7-2 and TRBJ1-3; D possibly corresponds to TRBD1 (5 bases). This CDR3 spans 14 amino acids. Germline lookup yields CDR1 SGHTA and CDR2 FQGNSA. The V end lost 3 bases, the J end lost 0 bases, and 6 bases lay between the germline ends. The CDR3, as DNA: TGTGCCAGCAGCTTCACAGGCTCTGGAAACACCATATATTTT. Translated: CASSFTGSGNTIYF.

The chain has TRBV21-1 and TRBJ1-2. TRBV21-1 is recorded as a pseudogene. This CDR3 comprises 16 residues. The CDR3: CASSSPRPRFPYGYTF. In DNA form, the CDR3 reads TGTGCCAGCAGCAGCCCTCGTCCGCGATTCCCCTATGGCTACACCTTC.

The V call is TRBV4-1, the J call TRBJ2-1; maybe TRBD1 (6 bases). The length of the CDR3 is 13 residues. Between the trimmed V and J ends, which lost 2 bases and 10 bases, there was a span of 12 bases. Germline CDR1 MGHRA, CDR2 YSYEKL. The CDR3 region has the DNA TGCGCCAGCAGCCAACCAGGGGATTTCGAGCAGTTCTTC. Amino acid sequence: CASSQPGDFEQFF.

In its sample, this clone was seen a few times. This chain links TRBV4-3 with TRBJ1-4; the D is unclear. V lost 6 bases and J lost 0, with 14 bases in between. The CDR3 length is 16 residues. Germline CDR1 is LGHNA and CDR2 is YSLEER. The CDR3 bases are TGCGCCAGCAGTCGAGACGGGTTTGCAACTAATGAAAAACTGTTTTTT. Protein sequence: CASSRDGFATNEKLFF.

In this sample, this clone turned up once. This chain joins TRBV13 and TRBJ1-2; tentative D call: TRBD1 (5 bases). The V gene's germline CDR1 is PRHDT and CDR2 FYEKMQ (reference sequence). Trimming pared 0 bases from V and 8 bases from J, leaving 19 bases between. There are 16 residues in the CDR3. The CDR3 is CASSLGLYAGLGGYTF. The CDR3 coding sequence is TGTGCCAGCAGCTTAGGCCTTTACGCAGGGCTAGGGGGCTACACCTTC.

This rearrangement joins TRBV9 to TRBJ1-1; the D gene is possibly TRBD1 (5 bases). The germline V and J ends were trimmed by 4 bases and 6 bases, with 16 bases remaining between them. CDR1 and CDR2 (germline): SGDLS, YYNGEE. The CDR3 covers 14 residues. The CDR3 here is CASSSGLWEAEAFF. The CDR3 coding sequence is TGTGCCAGCAGCTCAGGGCTTTGGGAGGCTGAAGCTTTCTTT.

V gene TRBV9 combines with J gene TRBJ2-7, with D maybe TRBD1 (5 bases). This CDR3 region has 15 residues. Trimming cost V 0 bases and J 4 bases, with 14 bases left between them. The germline V gene has CDR1 SGDLS and CDR2 YYNGEE. CDR3 loop: CASSVGAGYAYEQYF. CDR3 coding DNA: TGTGCCAGCAGCGTAGGGGCAGGGTACGCATACGAGCAGTACTTC. The whole variable domain, remainder taken from reference TRBV9 and TRBJ2-7, is DSGVTQTPKHLITATGQRVTLRCSPRSGDLSVYWYQQSLDQGLQFLIQYYNGEERAKGNILERFSAQQFPDLHSELNLSSLELGDSALYFCASSVGAGYAYEQYFGPGTRLTVT.

The V call is TRBV10-3, the J call TRBJ2-2, with TRBD1 matching 10 bases. The length of the CDR3 is 13 residues. Germline values: CDR1 ENHRY, CDR2 SYGVKD. V lost 8 bases, J lost 4 bases, and 1 base stayed unmatched. Written as DNA, the CDR3 is TGTGCCATCGGACAGGGGGGCACCGGGGAGCTGTTTTTT. Protein: CAIGQGGTGELFF.

The V and J genes are TRBV13 and TRBJ2-3; the match to TRBD2 covers 8 bases. Germline V CDR1 and CDR2: PRHDT, FYEKMQ (reference sequence). Germline trimming cut 5 bases from V and 4 bases from J; bases unmatched to any gene: 8. This CDR3 comprises 15 residues. The CDR3 here is CASSEGLAVPDTQYF. CDR3 DNA: TGTGCCAGCAGCGAAGGACTAGCCGTCCCAGATACGCAGTATTTT.